This TCR beta chain comes out of a study of blood T cells in healthy people across ages. The authors ran a second PCR of roughly 6 to 12 cycles using a sample-barcoded 5' primer and a J-beta primer mix. TCRdb reprocessed the 5' RACE reads with MiXCR, giving one entry per CDR3 protein. The sample contains about a million distinct CDR3 sequences, 45% to 60% of which appear only once. The CDR3 contains 14 residues. Germline-derived CDR1 and CDR2 are SSHAT and FNYEAQ (reference sequence). The chain carries TRBV7-7 and TRBJ2-1; D is perhaps TRBD2 (5 bases). The better agreement between TRBJ2-7 and the DNA end casts doubt on the J call. The sample taken for sequencing was blood. This sequence originates from a woman between 55 and 75 years old in good health. The CDR3 reads CASSAGSAYNEQYF. Written as DNA, the CDR3 is TGTGCCAGCAGCGCTGGGAGTGCCTACAATGAGCAGTACTTC.